The T cell receptor beta chain under discussion was sequenced for a study of blood T cells in healthy people across ages. The study's findings and limits: Naive T cell percentage showed a strong correlation with TCR beta diversity. Getting older went along with TCR beta diversity per million T cells dropping roughly linearly. Higher diversity, along with more naive CD4+ cells, distinguished long-lived donors from aged donors.

V was shortened by 6 bases and J by 8 bases, with 19 bases between the two germline ends. CDR1 is MNHEY and CDR2 is SVGAGI in the germline V gene. The CDR3 length is 14 residues. The sample providers were healthy Caucasian people from Russia, aged roughly 6 to 95. This clonotype was counted only a few times. Its matching antigen is unknown. Combining a sample-barcoded 5' primer with a J-beta primer mix, a second PCR ran for about 7 to 11 cycles. TCRdb re-called the 5' RACE reads through MiXCR, storing one row per CDR3 protein. The table has hundreds of thousands of distinct CDR3 sequences, 22% seen once.

This TCR derives from a man between 65 and 79 years old in good health. The chain joins TRBV6-5 to TRBJ1-1, with D uncertain. The sequencing sample was made of blood. For the CDR3, the DNA is TGTGCCAGCAGACTTGATTGGATGGGATCCGAAGCTTTCTTT. Residues: CASRLDWMGSEAFF.